This is a list of T cell receptor beta chains from one sample in a study of naive CD8 T cells in extremely preterm neonates. TCRdb's table, derived via immunoSEQ multiplex PCR, lists solely in-frame clones and lacks some. Of fewer than 7,000 clones in the sample, 95% to 99% are singletons; the top ten hold roughly 0.4%. Sequenced input: naive CD8+ T cells from cord blood. These receptor sequences come from a newborn in good health. Each CDR3 is given with its conserved first and last residue.

v_call cdr3_aa
TRBV30 CAWSVGGTEAFF
TRBV29-1 CSVRDTAYEQYF
TRBV9 CASSVATGGYEQYF
TRBV4-3 CASSQVGQGAEAFF
TRBV7-2 CASSETWGGSLQHF
TRBV30 CAWSLTGALDQPQHF
TRBV6-5 CASSPQGGWEQPQHF
TRBV7-9 CASSFGRANEQFF
TRBV1 CTSSQDRTSGLSSYEQYF
TRBV28 CASSGDSSNQPQHF
TRBV4-3 CASSQARTAYNSPLHF
TRBV19 CASSHRAAGNEQFF
TRBV19 CASNAGPLMNTEAFF
TRBV4-1 CASTLDLSSYNSPLHF
TRBV7-9 CASSPTGGGEETQYF
TRBV4-1 CASSQVETGTYEQYF
TRBV5-6 CASSLDPYYEQYF
TRBV7-6 CASTTTSTDTQYF
TRBV7-9 CASSLALPPYTF
TRBV7-2 CASSLAAGYEQYF
TRBV5-1 CASSLGTGNTEAFF
TRBV28 CASSSTRKGNEQFF
TRBV13 CASSLGRSGGADETQYF
TRBV5-3 CARRLGLAGGNEQYF
TRBV2 CASTPGAGGQQETQYF
TRBV28 CASSSGGSSYEQYF
TRBV13 CASSRLAGGTDTQYF
TRBV5-6 CASSLGTGENIQYF
TRBV19 CASSPFGQGGYGYTF
TRBV5-6 CASSFGTSGFNEQFF
TRBV6-5 CASSYSRRGLADTQYF
TRBV11-2 CASSLELAQYEQYF
TRBV5-4 CASSLKRGGDTDTQYF